The TCR beta chain described here comes from a study of OX40 agonist ivuxolimab in advanced cancers. General study findings and limits: Mean expanded clone counts were higher in CD8+ than CD4+ T cells.

This CDR3 has 16 amino acids. Looked up from germline, CDR1 is SGHRS and CDR2 is YFSETQ. The V gene end was trimmed by 0 bases and the J gene end by 2 bases; junction bases not matched to a gene: 6. A remark on this clone: The antigen remains unidentified.

The table came from immunoSEQ multiplex PCR; TCRdb's copy has only in-frame clones and leaves some out. The sample holds approximately 60,000 clones, 87% seen once. The rearrangement uses TRBV5-1 and TRBJ1-2; TRBD1 agrees at 8 bases. The sample was CD4+ or CD8+ T cells sorted from blood, taken in a trial of the OX40 agonist ivuxolimab. This clonotype originated in an adult with an advanced solid tumor such as melanoma, head and neck, liver or kidney cancer. CDR3 nucleotides: TGCGCCAGCAGCTTGGTTGGGCAGGGGGCGAACTATGGCTACACCTTC. Protein sequence: CASSLVGQGANYGYTF.